What follows is one T cell receptor beta chain and its context. The record originates from a study of blood T cell repertoires in COVID-19. Study at large: The analysed material was cDNA or gDNA that came from T cells, B-cell-depleted T cells, or PBMCs.

As processed by the authors: Amplification of reference gene primers provided the estimated nucleated cell counts. Only in-frame clones appear in the TCRdb table, and some are missing; sequencing was by immunoSEQ multiplex PCR. V and J calls and clone size are copied from that table; D and trimming were computed from the DNA. The table includes roughly 15,000 clones, roughly 89% detected once. Germline-derived CDR1 and CDR2 are MNHEY and SVGAGI. This CDR3 is built from 14 residues. The V and J ends lost 6 bases and 2 bases respectively, with 14 bases between them. The gene calls are TRBV6-5 and TRBJ2-7; D unclear. The sequenced sample consisted of peripheral blood. This receptor was obtained from a human donor with active COVID-19. The donor label of this sample is uncertain. CDR3 sequence (DNA): TGTGCCAGCAGCCGAGTAGAAAACCCCTACGAGCAGTACTTC. Translation gives CASSRVENPYEQYF.